This entry concerns a single TCR beta chain. No cognate antigen has been identified for it. The sample holds no much larger clone one base away, and base qualities are not on file. The data stem from a study of blood T cell repertoires in COVID-19 (dated by TCRdb to 2018 to 2020). About the study as a whole: Samples covering the acute and convalescent phases of COVID-19 were provided by collaborators in the United States, Italy and Spain. The prospective study material was composed of cDNA or gDNA derived from T cells, B-cell-depleted T cells, or PBMCs. Deeply sampled blood TCRbeta repertoires from subjects exposed to, actively infected with, or recovered from COVID-19 were included in the dataset. The repertoires were released in a freely available public database meant as a resource for research on the immune response to SARS-CoV-2. Samples were obtained from the ongoing ImmuneRACE study (first 160 participants) and from 1,200 or so subjects provided by 6 global collaborators. Sample metadata almost always included a de-identified subject ID, COVID-19 status, age in years and sex. Where available, HLA class I and class II types were taken from metadata supplied by the sample provider and were not determined by assay-based typing.

The paper as a whole reports these results and caveats: The quantity of clinical and demographic metadata differed by source and by participant and was supplied without curation.

The immunoSEQ Assay, a bias-controlled multiplex PCR, was used to amplify TCRbeta CDR3 regions from genomic DNA. In the original analysis: Within the assay, amplification of reference gene primers was used to estimate how many nucleated cells each sample contained. To quantify the absolute abundance of each unique TCRbeta CDR3 rearrangement, sequence reads were collapsed and filtered. For each sample, productive Simpson clonality was calculated as the square root of Simpson's diversity index across productive rearrangements. TCRdb re-hosts the immuneACCESS table, in-frame sequences only. Its copies lack some clones; in the studies checked, an unresolved V gene accounts for under half of them, and the cause for the rest is not known. That table supplies the V and J calls and clone size; D and trimming were determined from the DNA. In all, the sample holds some 100,000 clones, and roughly 84% of those were seen once. 6.5% to 8% of the sample is taken by the ten largest.

Whole blood was collected in K2EDTA tubes by collaborating institutions according to the institutions' own protocols. For TCRbeta analysis, collaborator samples were shipped as frozen whole blood, as isolated PBMCs, or as DNA extracted from either sample type. The specimen was peripheral blood. The sequence came from a woman aged 45-59 years with acute or convalescent COVID-19.

The sequenced DNA: TGTGCCAGCTCACCAGCGGGGTGGGGCTACACCTTC. Its protein reads: CASSPAGWGYTF. The chain joins TRBV18 to TRBJ1-2, with the D gene uncertain. The junction shows trimming of 2 bases on V and 8 bases on J, plus 9 bases between the germline ends. For CDR1 and CDR2, the germline V gene lists KGHSH and LQKENI. There are 12 amino acids in the CDR3, from cysteine to phenylalanine inclusive. The read is trimmed to its CDR3 DNA, 36 bases read in frame from base 1.